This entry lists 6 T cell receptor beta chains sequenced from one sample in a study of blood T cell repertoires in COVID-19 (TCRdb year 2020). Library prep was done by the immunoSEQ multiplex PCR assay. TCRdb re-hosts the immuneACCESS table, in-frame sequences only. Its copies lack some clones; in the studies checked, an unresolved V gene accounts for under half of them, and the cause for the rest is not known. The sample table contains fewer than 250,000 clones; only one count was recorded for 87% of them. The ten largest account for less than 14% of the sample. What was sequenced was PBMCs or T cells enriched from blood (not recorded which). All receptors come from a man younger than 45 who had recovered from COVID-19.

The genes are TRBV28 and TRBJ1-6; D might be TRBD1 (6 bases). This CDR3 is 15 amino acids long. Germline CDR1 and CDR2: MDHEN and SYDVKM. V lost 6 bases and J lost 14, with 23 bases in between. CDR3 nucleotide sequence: TGTGCCAGCAGCCTCCGAGGGGGAGGGAAGCGGACCCTCCACTTT. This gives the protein CASSLRGGGKRTLHF.

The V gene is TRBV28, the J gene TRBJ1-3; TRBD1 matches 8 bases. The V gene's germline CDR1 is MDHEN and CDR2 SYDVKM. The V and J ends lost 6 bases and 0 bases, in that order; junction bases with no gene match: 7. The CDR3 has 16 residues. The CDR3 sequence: CASSLLTGGSGNTIYF. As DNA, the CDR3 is TGTGCCAGCAGCCTACTCACAGGGGGCTCTGGAAACACCATATATTTT.

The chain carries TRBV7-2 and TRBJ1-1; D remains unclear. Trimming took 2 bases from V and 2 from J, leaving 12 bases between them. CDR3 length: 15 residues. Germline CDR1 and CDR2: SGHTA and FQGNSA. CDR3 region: CASSLHRTTNTEAFF. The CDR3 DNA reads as TGTGCCAGCAGCTTACATAGGACTACAAACACTGAAGCTTTCTTT. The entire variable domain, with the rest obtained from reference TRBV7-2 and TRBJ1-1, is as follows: GAGVSQSPSNKVTEKGKDVELRCDPISGHTALYWYRQSLGQGLEFLIYFQGNSAPDKSGLPSDRFSAERTGGSVSTLTIQRTQQEDSAVYLCASSLHRTTNTEAFFGQGTRLTVV.

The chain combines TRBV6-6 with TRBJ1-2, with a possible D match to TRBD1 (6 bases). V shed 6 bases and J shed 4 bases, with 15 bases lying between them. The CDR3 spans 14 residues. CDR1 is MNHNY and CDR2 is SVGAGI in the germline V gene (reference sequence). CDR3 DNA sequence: TGTGCCAGCAGCCCAACAGGGATCGGCTATGGCTACACCTTC. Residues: CASSPTGIGYGYTF.

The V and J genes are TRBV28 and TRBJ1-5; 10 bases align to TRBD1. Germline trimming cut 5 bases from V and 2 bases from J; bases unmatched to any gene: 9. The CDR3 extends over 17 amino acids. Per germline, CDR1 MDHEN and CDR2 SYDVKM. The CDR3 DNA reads TGTGCCAGCAGTGGGACAGGGGCGGGAATGGGCAATCAGCCCCAGCATTTT. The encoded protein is CASSGTGAGMGNQPQHF.

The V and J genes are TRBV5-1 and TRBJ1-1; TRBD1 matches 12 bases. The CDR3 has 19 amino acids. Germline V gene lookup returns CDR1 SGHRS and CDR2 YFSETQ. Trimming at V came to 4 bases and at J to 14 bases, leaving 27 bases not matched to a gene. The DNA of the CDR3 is TGCGCCAGCAGCGATAATAAGGGACAGGGGGCGAGGTTTCGCTTTACTACCTTCTTT. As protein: CASSDNKGQGARFRFTTFF.